The clone carrying this TCR beta chain was seen repeatedly, ten times or more. As yet, its antigen is unknown. This sample is part of a study of read filtering for tumor transcriptome and immune sequencing. On the study more broadly: Among patients, 17 to 20 were male and around 14 female, aged about 45 to 90 (mean approximately 62). Transcriptome libraries were built from DNase-treated RNA.

Bone marrow was sampled from every patient at the time of active disease. Findings and caveats of the study: In IR-seq, single-read clonotypes were 65% to 90% of clonotypes but around 3.5% of reads.

From roughly 0.4 ug of RNA, a library with molecular barcoded alpha/delta and beta/gamma adaptors was made. Each CDR3 protein is one row after TCRdb ran MiXCR on the reads. The table includes about 130,000 distinct CDR3 sequences, about an eighth detected once. Material for sequencing was a population of CD138-negative cells sorted from bone marrow. The source of this sequence is a donor aged 40 or older with multiple myeloma.

CDR3 region: CSVARGLGTEAFF. CDR3 bases: TGCAGCGTTGCAAGGGGGCTGGGCACTGAAGCTTTCTTT. The chain couples TRBV29-1 to TRBJ1-1; 7 bases map to TRBD1. The V gene end was trimmed by 4 bases and the J gene end by 4 bases; junction bases not matched to a gene: 6. This CDR3 contains 13 residues. CDR1 SQVTM and CDR2 ANQGSEA come from the germline V gene.